What follows is one T cell receptor (beta chain) and its context. This record comes from a study of CD8 T cells in Susac syndrome. The CDR3 is made up of 13 amino acids. The germline CDR1 and CDR2 sequences are DFQATT and SNEGSKA (reference sequence). V gave up 0 bases and J gave up 9 bases, with 9 bases separating them. Random hexamers served to reverse transcribe about 0.45 to 1 ug RNA. MiXCR, applied by TCRdb to the immunoSEQ multiplex PCR reads, yields one record per CDR3 protein. Of 150,000 or so distinct CDR3 sequences in the sample, 90% to 95% are singletons; the top ten hold 0.16%. Sequences were obtained from CD4+ T cells from PBMCs. This chain joins TRBV20-1 and TRBJ1-6; D gene ambiguous. The clonotype originates from a human donor with Susac syndrome. The CDR3 protein is CSARDLKGSPLHF. Here the CDR3 DNA reads TGCAGTGCTAGAGATCTAAAGGGTTCACCCCTCCACTTT.